A selection of T cell receptor beta chains follows, all from one sample in a study of human T cells and chemical hapten exposure. TCRdb re-derived calls from the RACE reads in MiXCR, one entry per CDR3 protein. The sample contains 280,000 or so distinct CDR3 sequences, around 7.3% of which appear only once. The sample in question was whole blood, obtained in connection with sensitization to the hapten diphenylcyclopropenone (DPC). The origin of the receptors is a man aged 18 to 35 with alopecia areata. Some clones in this sample may be carry-over from other donors' samples. Both conserved end residues are part of each CDR3. Fields, in order: D gene, clone size, J gene, V gene, CDR3 DNA, CDR3 protein. A D gene is named only where the DNA matches it firmly. Clone sizes are given selectively: once, few, many, or a class where the clone is expanded.

- few TRBJ2-2 TRBV6-5 TGTGCCAGCAGTTACGTCCACGGGGGCACCGGGGAGCTGTTTTTT CASSYVHGGTGELFF
- few TRBJ2-1 TRBV29-1 TGCAGCAGCGTTCCCAGGAGCTCCTACAATGAGCAGTTCTTC CSSVPRSSYNEQFF
TRBD1 - TRBJ1-1 TRBV7-9 TGTGCCAGCAGCCCCGGGACAGCCACTGAAGCTTTCTTT CASSPGTATEAFF
- many TRBJ2-3 TRBV27 TGTGCCAGCAGTTTATCTTTGGGATCCACAGATACGCAGTATTTT CASSLSLGSTDTQYF
TRBD1 few TRBJ1-2 TRBV20-1 TGCAGTGGTCGGAAACAGGGGGGTTATGGCTACACCTTC CSGRKQGGYGYTF
TRBD1 few TRBJ2-6 TRBV19 TGTGCCAGTAGTCCCGGGACAGGGGGCTCTGGGGCCAACGTCCTGACTTTC CASSPGTGGSGANVLTF
TRBD1 few TRBJ1-2 TRBV4-2 TGTGCCAGCAGCCAGGGACCGGGACAGCTCCAATATGGCTACACCTTC CASSQGPGQLQYGYTF
TRBD1 - TRBJ1-1 TRBV4-1 TGCGCCAGCAGCCAAGATAGGGGGGCAGGGGGTTTGCCTGAAGCTTTCTTT CASSQDRGAGGLPEAFF
- few TRBJ1-5 TRBV29-1 TGCAGCGTTGGACGGACTAGCAATCAGCCCCAGCATTTT CSVGRTSNQPQHF
- - TRBJ1-1 TRBV3-1 TGTGCCAGCAGCCAAGCAGTTACGAGGGAGGAAGCTTTCTTT CASSQAVTREEAFF